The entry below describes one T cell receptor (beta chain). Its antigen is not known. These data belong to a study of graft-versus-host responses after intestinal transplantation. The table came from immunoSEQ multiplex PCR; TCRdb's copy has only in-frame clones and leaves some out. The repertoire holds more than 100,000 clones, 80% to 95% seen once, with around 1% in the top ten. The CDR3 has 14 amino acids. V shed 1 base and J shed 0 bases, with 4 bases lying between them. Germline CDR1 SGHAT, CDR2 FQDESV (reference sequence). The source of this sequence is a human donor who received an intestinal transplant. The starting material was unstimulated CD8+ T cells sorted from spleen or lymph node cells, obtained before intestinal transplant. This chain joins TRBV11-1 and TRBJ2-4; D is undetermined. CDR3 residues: CASSLGSAKNIQYF. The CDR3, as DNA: TGTGCCAGCAGCTTAGGCTCAGCCAAAAACATTCAGTACTTC.